The source of this T cell receptor (beta chain) is a study of cytomegalovirus exposure and HLA in healthy donors. In the PCR, 60 Vbeta and 13 Jbeta primers were used. Per the authors' pipeline: It was a later analysis that counted tens of millions of unique TCR beta chains, of which 9 million to 13 million were shared. This table comes from immunoSEQ multiplex PCR, and its TCRdb copy is limited to in-frame clones, with some not included. Clonal size and the V and J genes are those of that table, whereas D and trimming came from the DNA. Of about 200,000 clones listed, 86% are singletons. Study results and caveats: Further analysis, carried out later, found HLA-associated TCR beta chains more clonally expanded than equally common other chains. Association of approximately 18,000 TCR beta sequences with HLA alleles was found at 0.05 false discovery rate in a later analysis. A later analysis linked a missense DCLRE1C variant to TCR beta V- and J-gene trimming.

This clone was counted only a few times. Its antigen is not identified. The material sequenced was PBMCs. This clonotype was obtained from a woman aged 30 to 39 in good health and CMV-seronegative.

The CDR3 spells CASRVSGGAGETQYF. DNA of the CDR3: TGTGCCAGCAGGGTTAGCGGGGGGGCAGGAGAGACCCAGTACTTC. The rearrangement links TRBV6-5 to TRBJ2-5; TRBD2 matches 11 bases. The germline V gene encodes CDR1 MNHEY and CDR2 SVGAGI. V lost 6 bases and J lost 4; bases outside the gene matches: 7. The CDR3 contains 15 residues.